This TCR beta chain originates from a study of T cell repertoires in cytomegalovirus infection (dated by TCRdb to the late 2010s). Background for the entire study: Alongside well-studied HLA-B-restricted epitopes, the peptide stimulations were aimed at recently identified HLA-C-restricted CMV epitopes, whose presentation resists viral immunomodulation. Because public TCR beta signatures pointed to carriage of CMV infection together with the matching HLA type, the HLA type of each donor mattered for the analysis. The full study reports these points: Carriers of CMV infection plus the relevant HLA type were discriminated by the cumulative frequency of public TCR beta family members in the study cohort and in an independent 352-donor cohort. The ex vivo response was dominated by HLA-C-restricted CMV-specific TCR beta clonotypes, which also provided the single most frequent clonotype in two of eight donors.

Sequencer: Illumina HiSeq 1500. TCRdb applied fastp at Q25 and MiXCR to the public reads, then kept only in-frame beta chains. Identical CDR3 protein sequences are pooled into one entry, listed with their most common genes and DNA. A total of approximately 220,000 distinct CDR3 sequences appear in this sample, 35% to 40% of them only once. Of the sample, roughly three fifths falls within the top ten clones. A distance of 6 bases separates the germline ends of V and J, which lose 3 bases and 1 base respectively. Taken from cysteine to phenylalanine, the CDR3 has 13 residues. The kept DNA is CDR3 alone, 39 bases in frame from the first base. The treatment or condition label here, explained by the study, means: in vitro stimulation with specific CMV peptide epitopes to enrich CMV-specific T cells. This clonotype was observed many times. The antigen it recognizes is unknown. The record has no base qualities; no much larger clone is one base away.

The chain is assembled from TRBV12-3 or TRBV12-4 and TRBJ2-5, with the D gene too uncertain to name. Sequencing was performed on CD8+ T cells from cultured PBMCs, taken from culture after CMV antigen stimulation. This receptor was taken from a human donor in good health (CMV status not recorded). Some clones in this sample may be carry-over from other donors' samples. The DNA sequence follows: TGTGCCAGCAGTTTCGTCCTCCAAGAGACCCAGTACTTC. Its translation is CASSFVLQETQYF.